This T cell receptor beta chain was obtained from a study of persistence of HIV-infected CD4 T cells. Study-level background: Isolated cells were CMV- and HIV-1 Gag-responding CD4+ T cells. Study observations and caveats: Antigen-responding cells were enriched for degenerate expanded CDR3beta sequences.

Overlapping HIV-1 Gag 15-mer peptides at 0.8 to 1 ug per peptide per mL were used. CD40L-negative CD69-negative CD45RO-high memory CD4+ T cells were sorted as populations depleted of antigen-responding cells. Germline CDR1 is KGHSH and CDR2 is LQKENI. J gave up 10 bases and V 1 base, and 5 bases lay outside the gene matches. The CDR3 contains 16 residues. This was the immunoSEQ version 4 assay in survey mode. Measured with immunoSEQ multiplex PCR; TCRdb has only the in-frame clones, and not every one. The sample lists 30,000 to 35,000 clones; 80% to 90% were seen once. Turning to this clone: Its matching antigen is unknown.

The clonotype comes from an adult woman with HIV who was CMV-seropositive. The chain couples TRBV18 to TRBJ2-1; 15 bases match TRBD2. Sequencing was performed on CD4+ T cells sorted from PBMCs after roughly 20-hour stimulation, taken from a patient who received antiretroviral therapy. The CDR3 spells CASSPRTSGGAGEQFF. The CDR3 bases are TGTGCCAGCTCACCACGGACTAGCGGGGGGGCCGGAGAGCAGTTCTTC. Full variable domain (rest looked up from reference TRBV18 and TRBJ2-1): NAGVMQNPRHLVRRRGQEARLRCSPMKGHSHVYWYRQLPEEGLKFMVYLQKENIIDESGMPKERFSAEFPKEGPSILRIQQVVRGDSAAYFCASSPRTSGGAGEQFFGPGTRLTVL.